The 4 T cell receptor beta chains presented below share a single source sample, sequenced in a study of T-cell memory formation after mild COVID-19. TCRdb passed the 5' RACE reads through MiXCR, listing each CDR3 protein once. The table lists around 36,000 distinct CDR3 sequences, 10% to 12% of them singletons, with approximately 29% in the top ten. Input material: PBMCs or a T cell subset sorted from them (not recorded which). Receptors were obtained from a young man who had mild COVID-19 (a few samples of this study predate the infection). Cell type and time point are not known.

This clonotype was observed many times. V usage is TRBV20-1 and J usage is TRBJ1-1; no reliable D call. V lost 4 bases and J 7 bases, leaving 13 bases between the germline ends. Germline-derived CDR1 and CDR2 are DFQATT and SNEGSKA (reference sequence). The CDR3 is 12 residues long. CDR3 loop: CSAKASAVEAFF. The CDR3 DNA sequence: TGCAGTGCTAAGGCCTCCGCCGTTGAAGCTTTCTTT.

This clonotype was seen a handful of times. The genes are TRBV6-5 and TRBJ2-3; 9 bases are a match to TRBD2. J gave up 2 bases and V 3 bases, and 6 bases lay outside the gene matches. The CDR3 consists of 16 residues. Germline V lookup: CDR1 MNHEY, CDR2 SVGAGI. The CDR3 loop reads CASSYWLAGPTDTQYF. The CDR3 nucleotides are TGTGCCAGCAGTTATTGGCTAGCGGGGCCCACAGATACGCAGTATTTT.

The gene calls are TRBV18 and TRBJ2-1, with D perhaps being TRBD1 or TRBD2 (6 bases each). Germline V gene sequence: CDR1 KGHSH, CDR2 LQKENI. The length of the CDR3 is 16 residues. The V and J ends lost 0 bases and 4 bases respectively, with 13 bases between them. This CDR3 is CASSPPRGARYNEQFF. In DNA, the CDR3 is TGTGCCAGCTCACCACCGAGGGGGGCCAGATACAATGAGCAGTTCTTC.

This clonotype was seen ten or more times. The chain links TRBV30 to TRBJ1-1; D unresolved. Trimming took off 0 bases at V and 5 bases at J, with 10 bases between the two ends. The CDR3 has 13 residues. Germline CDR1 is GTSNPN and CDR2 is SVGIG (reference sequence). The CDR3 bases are TGTGCCTGGAGTGTACAGTTGGAGACTGAAGCTTTCTTT. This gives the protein CAWSVQLETEAFF.